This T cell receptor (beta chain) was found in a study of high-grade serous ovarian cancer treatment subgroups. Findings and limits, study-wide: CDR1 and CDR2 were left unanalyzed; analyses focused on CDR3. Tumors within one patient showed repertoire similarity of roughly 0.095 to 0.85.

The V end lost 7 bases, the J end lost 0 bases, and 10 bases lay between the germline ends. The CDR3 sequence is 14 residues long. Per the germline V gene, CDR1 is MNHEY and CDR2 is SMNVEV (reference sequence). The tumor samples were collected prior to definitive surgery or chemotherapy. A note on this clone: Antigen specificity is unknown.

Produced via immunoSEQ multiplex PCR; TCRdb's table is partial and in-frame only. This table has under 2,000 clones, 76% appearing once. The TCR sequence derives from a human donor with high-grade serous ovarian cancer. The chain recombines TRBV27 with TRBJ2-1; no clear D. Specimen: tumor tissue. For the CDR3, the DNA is TGTGCCAGCACCTTTAAGTACTCCTACAATGAGCAGTTCTTC. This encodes CASTFKYSYNEQFF.